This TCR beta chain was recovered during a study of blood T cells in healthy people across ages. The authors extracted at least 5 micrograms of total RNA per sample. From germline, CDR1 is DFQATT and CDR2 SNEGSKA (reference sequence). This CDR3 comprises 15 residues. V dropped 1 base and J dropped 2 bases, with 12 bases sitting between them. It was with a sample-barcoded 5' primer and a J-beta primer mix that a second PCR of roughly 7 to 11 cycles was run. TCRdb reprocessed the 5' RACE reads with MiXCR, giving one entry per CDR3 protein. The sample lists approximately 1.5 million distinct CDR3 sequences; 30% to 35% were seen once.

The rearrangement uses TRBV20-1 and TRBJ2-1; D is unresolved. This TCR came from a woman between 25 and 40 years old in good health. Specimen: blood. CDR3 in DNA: TGCAGTGCTAGAGGCCCTAGTCTGCCCTACAATGAGCAGTTCTTC. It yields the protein CSARGPSLPYNEQFF.